The sequence of this T cell receptor beta chain was determined in a study of technical replicates of blood from four donors. TCRdb's copy holds only in-frame clones and misses some; the assay was immunoSEQ multiplex PCR. This sample has fewer than 15,000 clones; roughly 77% occur once, and the top ten carry 10% to 15%. Unmatched junction bases numbered 4, after V lost 2 bases and J lost 6 bases. CDR3 length: 15 residues. The germline V gene has CDR1 SNHLY and CDR2 FYNNEI. In this sample, this clone turned up once. The V call is TRBV2, the J call TRBJ2-5, with 12 positions matching TRBD2. Sample: PBMCs. This receptor was obtained from a human donor in good health. This chain's CDR3 is CASSELAGGPQTQYF. DNA of the CDR3: TGTGCCAGCAGTGAACTAGCGGGAGGGCCGCAGACCCAGTACTTC.